This T cell receptor (beta chain) was captured by sequencing in a study of human versus mouse CDR3 diversity and MHC coevolution. Overall study: immunoSEQ was reported to reach one in 200,000 T cells sensitivity.

Comment on this clone: The antigen remains unidentified.

Broader study findings: Most of the three human donors had the lowest clonal inequality.

The repertoire was sequenced with immunoSEQ multiplex PCR; TCRdb's copy has only in-frame clones and lacks some. The sample lists about 81,000 clones, approximately 92% occurring once. What was sequenced was naive CD4+ T cells from blood. Subset described: CD45RO-negative CD62L-positive naive CD4 T cells. This receptor was identified in a person aged 25-75 years in good health.

The CDR3 bases are TGTGCCAGCAGCCTCGGACAGTCGGTCCTATACAATGAGCAGTTCTTC. Its protein product is CASSLGQSVLYNEQFF. The chain couples TRBV7-6 to TRBJ2-1; tentative D call: TRBD1 (6 bases). V lost 5 bases and J lost 4, with 18 bases in between. CDR1 and CDR2 (germline): SGHVS, FNYEAQ. The CDR3 loop spans 16 amino acids.